A selection of T cell receptor beta chains follows, all from one sample in a study of cytomegalovirus exposure and HLA in healthy donors. Assay: immunoSEQ multiplex PCR; the TCRdb copy retains only in-frame clones and omits some. The sample has approximately 90,000 clones; 65% to 80% are singletons. Sequenced input: PBMCs. The source is a man in his forties in good health and CMV-seronegative. Both conserved end residues are part of each CDR3. Fields, in order: clone size, V gene, J gene, D gene, CDR3 DNA, CDR3 protein. D genes are given only for firm matches. Size values are once, few and many counts, or a class for expanded clones, and some rows have none.

-	TRBV4-3	TRBJ1-1	-	TGCGCCAGCAGCCAAGTGACGGACAGATCGCTCCGCGAAGCTTTCTTT	CASSQVTDRSLREAFF
once	TRBV29-1	TRBJ1-2	-	TGCAGCGGTGACAGTAACTATGGCTACACCTTC	CSGDSNYGYTF
-	TRBV7-9	TRBJ2-4	-	TGTGCCAGCAGCATGACAGGGACTCTAGCCAAAAACATTCAGTACTTC	CASSMTGTLAKNIQYF
-	TRBV2	TRBJ2-3	-	TGTGCCAGCAGTGTCAGCCGGAGAACAGATACGCAGTATTTT	CASSVSRRTDTQYF
-	TRBV9	TRBJ2-7	-	TGTGCCAGCAGCCCCCTGGGAGACGGGGGAGTCTACGAGCAGTACTTC	CASSPLGDGGVYEQYF
-	TRBV5-6	TRBJ1-5	-	TGTGCCAGCAGCTTGGGGGGAGCCGGACCACTCAATCAGCCCCAGCATTTT	CASSLGGAGPLNQPQHF
-	TRBV28	TRBJ1-1	TRBD1	TGTGCCAGCTCCTTAGGGACAGGGGGCTCTGAAGCTTTCTTT	CASSLGTGGSEAFF
-	TRBV5-4	TRBJ2-7	TRBD1	TGTGCCAGCAGCTTGAAATGGAGACAGGGGGCCCAAGAGCAGTACTTC	CASSLKWRQGAQEQYF
-	TRBV9	TRBJ1-1	TRBD1	TGTGCCAGCAGCCACGGACAGGGCCTGAACACTGAAGCTTTCTTT	CASSHGQGLNTEAFF
-	TRBV18	TRBJ2-5	TRBD2	TGTGCCAGCTCACCGACCGGGAGGGGCGTCCAAGAGACCCAGTACTTC	CASSPTGRGVQETQYF
-	TRBV9	TRBJ2-2	-	TGTGCCAGCAGCGAACACGGGGCCGGGGAGCTGTTTTTT	CASSEHGAGELFF
-	TRBV5-1	TRBJ1-1	-	TGCGCCAGCAGCTTGGAGGTGACAGCTGAAGCTTTCTTT	CASSLEVTAEAFF
-	TRBV27	TRBJ1-1	TRBD1	TGTGCCAGCAGTGCCTGGACAGGAGCCCGTGATAACACTGAAGCTTTCTTT	CASSAWTGARDNTEAFF
-	TRBV2	TRBJ2-7	-	TGTGCCAGCAGTGCGGGATTACACGAGCAGTACTTC	CASSAGLHEQYF
-	TRBV4-1	TRBJ2-3	TRBD2	TGCGCCAGCAGCCAAGATGGGGCGACTAGCGGAAATGCTCTTAGCACAGATACGCAGTATTTT	CASSQDGATSGNALSTDTQYF
-	TRBV25-1	TRBJ2-2	-	TGTGCCAGCAGTGACAACGAACACCGGGGAGCTGTTTTT	CASSDNEHRGAVF
-	TRBV15	TRBJ1-4	-	TGTGCCACCAGCCGAGGGAGGGAAAAACTGTTTTTT	CATSRGREKLFF
-	TRBV7-2	TRBJ1-1	-	TGTGCCAGCAGCTTAGGGACTTCAGTGACTGAAGCTTTCTTT	CASSLGTSVTEAFF
-	TRBV6-5	TRBJ2-2	-	TGTGCCAGCAGTTACTCCGAGGGCACCGGGGAGCTGTTTTTT	CASSYSEGTGELFF
once	TRBV4-2	TRBJ1-4	-	TGTGCCAGCAGCCATGAGAAGCAAGCTAATGAAAAACTGTTTTTT	CASSHEKQANEKLFF
-	TRBV27	TRBJ2-3	-	TGTGCCAGCAGCCCTCCTACTAGCACAGATACGCAGTATTTT	CASSPPTSTDTQYF
-	TRBV13	TRBJ2-3	-	TGTGCCAGCAGCGCCGGGGGGCAGTTGACAGATACGCAGTATTTT	CASSAGGQLTDTQYF
-	TRBV4-3	TRBJ1-1	TRBD1	TGCGCCAGCAGCCAAGAAGGGACAGGTGCCTTTTGGGCTTTCTTT	CASSQEGTGAFWAFF
-	TRBV2	TRBJ1-1	-	TGTGCCAGCACGAAGGGGTTCGCAGGGGCTGAAGCTTTCTTT	CASTKGFAGAEAFF
-	TRBV7-9	TRBJ1-6	-	TGTGCCAGCAGCTTAGACGGGGGGAATTCACCCCTCCACTTT	CASSLDGGNSPLHF
-	TRBV15	TRBJ2-7	TRBD2	TGTGCCACCAACCCCGGGGGGAGCTCCTACGAGCAGTACTTC	CATNPGGSSYEQYF
-	TRBV7-8	TRBJ2-3	-	TGTGCCAGCAGCCGGGACATGGGGGGGACAGATACGCAGTATTTT	CASSRDMGGTDTQYF
-	TRBV5-6	TRBJ2-5	-	TGTGCCAGCAGCTTGACAGGGCGCCAAGAGACCCAGTACTTC	CASSLTGRQETQYF
-	TRBV15	TRBJ1-6	-	TGTGCCACCAGCGGCGGTGTCGGTTCACCCCTCCACTTT	CATSGGVGSPLHF
few	TRBV4-3	TRBJ2-3	-	TGCGCCAGCAGCCAAGATATCCAGATAGCAAGCGGTACGCAGTATTTT	CASSQDIQIASGTQYF
-	TRBV15	TRBJ2-2	-	TGTGCCACCCGAGACACAGGGCACACCGGGAAGCTGTTTTTT	CATRDTGHTGKLFF
-	TRBV2	TRBJ2-1	TRBD2	TGTGCCAGCAGACCCGGGACTAGCGGGGGGAATGAGCAGTTCTTC	CASRPGTSGGNEQFF
-	TRBV27	TRBJ2-7	TRBD2	TGTGCCAGCAGTCTCAGACCCCCCGGGACTAGCGGGGGGGCGGGTTACGAGCAGTACTTC	CASSLRPPGTSGGAGYEQYF
-	TRBV2	TRBJ2-3	-	TGTGCCAGCATAACGGGTTCAAGCACAGATACGCAGTATTTT	CASITGSSTDTQYF
-	TRBV19	TRBJ2-3	-	TGTGCCAGTAGTATAGTCGGAAGGGGCCTTAGCACAGATACGCAGTATTTT	CASSIVGRGLSTDTQYF
few	TRBV9	TRBJ1-4	-	TGTGCCAGCAGCTCGAGGACTTCTGCAACTAATGAAAAACTGTTTTTT	CASSSRTSATNEKLFF
-	TRBV7-2	TRBJ1-5	-	TGTGCCAGCAGCCCACTGTTCGATCAGCCCCAGCATTTT	CASSPLFDQPQHF
-	TRBV6-5	TRBJ2-7	TRBD1	TGTGCCAGCAGTTTCGACAGGGGGGGGACCTACGAGCAGTACTTC	CASSFDRGGTYEQYF
-	TRBV11-1	TRBJ2-7	-	TGTGCCAGCAGCTTGAGTTCCTATTCCTACGAGCAGTACTTC	CASSLSSYSYEQYF
-	TRBV30	TRBJ1-2	-	TGTGCCTGGAGTGTATCCTCGCTATACTATGGCTACACCTTC	CAWSVSSLYYGYTF
-	TRBV9	TRBJ2-7	-	TGTGCCAGCAATTCTCCCGGGGTCTCCTACGAGCAGTACTTC	CASNSPGVSYEQYF
-	TRBV4-3	TRBJ2-2	-	TGCGCCAGCAGCAAAGACGGAGGTCCCGGGGAGCTGTTTTTT	CASSKDGGPGELFF
few	TRBV5-1	TRBJ2-3	-	TGCGCCAGCAGCCCCCGAGGAGATACGCAGTATTTT	CASSPRGDTQYF
-	TRBV7-3	TRBJ2-1	-	TGTGCCAGCAGCTTAAACTTAGGCGGCAATGAGCAGTTCTTC	CASSLNLGGNEQFF
-	TRBV6-9	TRBJ1-5	-	TGTGCCAGCATTTTCTGGGCTGCCGATCGTCCCCAGCATTTT	CASIFWAADRPQHF
-	TRBV27	TRBJ2-7	TRBD1	TGTGCCAGCAGTTTTCAAGGGAGACAGGGGTCCTACGAGCAGTACTTC	CASSFQGRQGSYEQYF
-	TRBV4-3	TRBJ2-5	TRBD2	TGCGCCAGCAGCCAGCGGACTAGCGGGGGCACAGAGACCCAGTACTTC	CASSQRTSGGTETQYF
few	TRBV5-1	TRBJ2-7	TRBD1	TGCGCCAGCAGCATTGGACAGGGGGGCTACGAGCAGTACTTC	CASSIGQGGYEQYF
-	TRBV5-8	TRBJ2-5	TRBD1	TGTGCCAGCAGCTTGGGGCTCGGACAGGGGGCCGGGGAGACCCAGTACTTC	CASSLGLGQGAGETQYF
-	TRBV28	TRBJ2-7	TRBD2	TGTGCCAGCAGTTTTGGGACTAGCGGGGGCCGCGTCTACGAGCAGTACTTC	CASSFGTSGGRVYEQYF
-	TRBV27	TRBJ1-1	-	TGTGCCAGCAGCCTAATCGGGGGGATTGAAGCTTTCTTT	CASSLIGGIEAFF
-	TRBV19	TRBJ2-2	TRBD1	TGTGCCAGTAGTGCCGACAGGGGGCTGCTGGGGGAGCTGTTTTTT	CASSADRGLLGELFF
-	TRBV6-5	TRBJ2-5	TRBD2	TGTGCCAGCAGTAAAGCGGGGGGGCAAGAGACCCAGTACTTC	CASSKAGGQETQYF
-	TRBV7-9	TRBJ2-5	-	TGTGCCAGCAGCCGAACGGGGGACGAAGAGACCCAGTACTTC	CASSRTGDEETQYF